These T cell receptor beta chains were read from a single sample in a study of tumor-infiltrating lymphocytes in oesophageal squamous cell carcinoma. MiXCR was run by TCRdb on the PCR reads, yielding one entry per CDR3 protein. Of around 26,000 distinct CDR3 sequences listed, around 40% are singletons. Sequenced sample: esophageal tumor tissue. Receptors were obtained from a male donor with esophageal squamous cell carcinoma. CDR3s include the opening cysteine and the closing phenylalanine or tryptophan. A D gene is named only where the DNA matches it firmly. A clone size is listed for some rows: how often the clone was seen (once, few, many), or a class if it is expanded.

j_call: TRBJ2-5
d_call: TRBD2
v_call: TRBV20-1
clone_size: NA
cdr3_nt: TGCAGTGCTAGAGATCGACCGGGACTAGGAGTGGAGACCCAGTACTTC
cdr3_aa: CSARDRPGLGVETQYF

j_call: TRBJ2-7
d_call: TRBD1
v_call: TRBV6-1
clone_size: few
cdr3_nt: TGTGCCAGCAGTCGGACAGGACAATACTACGAGCAGTACTTC
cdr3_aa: CASSRTGQYYEQYF

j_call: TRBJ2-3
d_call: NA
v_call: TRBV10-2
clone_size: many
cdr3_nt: TGCGCCAGCACTTCCACAGATACGCAGTATTTT
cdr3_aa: CASTSTDTQYF

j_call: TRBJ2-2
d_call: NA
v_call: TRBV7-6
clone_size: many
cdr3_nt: TGTGCCAGCAGCTTAGGGCTAGGAGGGACCGGGGAGCTGTTTTTT
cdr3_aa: CASSLGLGGTGELFF

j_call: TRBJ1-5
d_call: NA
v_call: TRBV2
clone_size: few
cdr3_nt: TGTGCCAGCAGACGGGGGGGGGAGCAGGGGCCCCAGCATTTT
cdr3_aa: CASRRGGEQGPQHF

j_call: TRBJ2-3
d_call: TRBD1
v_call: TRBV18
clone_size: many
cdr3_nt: TGTGCCAGCTCACCTAACGACAGGGTCCCAGATACGCAGTATTTT
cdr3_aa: CASSPNDRVPDTQYF

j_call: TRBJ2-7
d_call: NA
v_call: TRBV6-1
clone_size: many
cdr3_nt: TGTGCCAGCAGTTATACGGGAAAATCGGCCTACGAGCAGTACTTC
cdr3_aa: CASSYTGKSAYEQYF

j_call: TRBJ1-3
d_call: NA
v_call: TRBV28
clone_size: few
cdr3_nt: TGTGCCAGCAGTTTCGGAACAGTCCGTGGAAACACCATATATTTT
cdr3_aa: CASSFGTVRGNTIYF

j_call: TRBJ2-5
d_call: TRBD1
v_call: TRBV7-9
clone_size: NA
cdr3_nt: TGTGCCAGCAGCCGCACCGGGACAGGCCAAGAGACCCAGTACTTC
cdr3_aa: CASSRTGTGQETQYF

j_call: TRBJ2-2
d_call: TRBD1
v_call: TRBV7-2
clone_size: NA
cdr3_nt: TGTGCCAGCAGTCTACAACAGGGGGCGCAAGGGGAGCTGTTTTTT
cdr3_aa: CASSLQQGAQGELFF

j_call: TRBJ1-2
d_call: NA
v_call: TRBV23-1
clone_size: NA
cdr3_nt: TGCGCCAGCAGTCAACGGCAGTCCCACTATGGCTACACCTTC
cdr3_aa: CASSQRQSHYGYTF

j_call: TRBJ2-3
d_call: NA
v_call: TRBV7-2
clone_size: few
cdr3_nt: TGTGCCAGCAGCCCGTTACCCAGCACAGATACGCAGTATTTT
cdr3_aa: CASSPLPSTDTQYF

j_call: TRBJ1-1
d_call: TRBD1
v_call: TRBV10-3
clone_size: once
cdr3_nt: TGTGCCTCCCGACAGGGAGATATGAACACTGAAGCTTTCTTT
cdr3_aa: CASRQGDMNTEAFF

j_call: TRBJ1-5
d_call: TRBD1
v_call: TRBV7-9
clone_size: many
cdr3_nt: TGTGCCAGCACCGGGGACAGAGACAATCAGCCCCAGCATTTT
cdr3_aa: CASTGDRDNQPQHF

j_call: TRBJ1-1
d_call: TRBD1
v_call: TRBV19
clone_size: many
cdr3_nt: TGTGCCAGTAGTACCAGACAGGGGGACACTGAAGCTTTCTTT
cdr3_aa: CASSTRQGDTEAFF

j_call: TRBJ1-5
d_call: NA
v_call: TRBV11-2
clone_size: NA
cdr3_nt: TGTGCCAGCAGCTTAGAAGGAGGGAACGGCAATCAGCCCCAGCATTTT
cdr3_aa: CASSLEGGNGNQPQHF

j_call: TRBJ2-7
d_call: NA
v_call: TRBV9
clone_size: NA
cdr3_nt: TGTGCCAGCAGCGTAGCACCAGCGCAAGACTACGAGCAGTACTTC
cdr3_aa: CASSVAPAQDYEQYF

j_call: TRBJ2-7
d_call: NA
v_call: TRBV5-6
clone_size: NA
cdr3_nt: TGTGCCAGCAGCTCGGAGCTAATGACTCCATCCTACGAGCAGTACTTC
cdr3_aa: CASSSELMTPSYEQYF

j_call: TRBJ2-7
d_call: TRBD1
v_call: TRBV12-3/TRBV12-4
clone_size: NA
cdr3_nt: TGTGCCAGCAGTTTCTTGCGGGACAGGGGAGAGGAGCAGTACTTC
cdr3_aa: CASSFLRDRGEEQYF

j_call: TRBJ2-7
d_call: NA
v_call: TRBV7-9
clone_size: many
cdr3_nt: TGTGCCAGCAGCTTAAATGCTCAGGCCCTTTCTTATGGGTACTACGAGCAGTACTTC
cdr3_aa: CASSLNAQALSYGYYEQYF

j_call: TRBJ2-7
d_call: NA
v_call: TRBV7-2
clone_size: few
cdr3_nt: TGTGCCAGCAGCAAAGCCGTGGACACCTACGAGCAGTACTTC
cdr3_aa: CASSKAVDTYEQYF

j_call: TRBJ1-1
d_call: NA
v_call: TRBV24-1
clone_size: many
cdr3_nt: TGTGCCACCAGTGATTCAGGACGGCTGAACACTGAAGCTTTCTTT
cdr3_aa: CATSDSGRLNTEAFF

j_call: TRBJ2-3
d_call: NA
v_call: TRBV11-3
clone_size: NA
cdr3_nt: TGTGCCAGCAGCTTAAACAAGGCCGGTACGCAGTATTTT
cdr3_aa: CASSLNKAGTQYF

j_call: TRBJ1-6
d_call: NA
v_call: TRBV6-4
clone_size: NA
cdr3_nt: TGTGCCAGCAGCGAGGAGATGGGGGGATTAGAAGAGCAGTACTTT
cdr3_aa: CASSEEMGGLEEQYF

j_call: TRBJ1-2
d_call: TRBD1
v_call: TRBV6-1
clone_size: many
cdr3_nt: TGTGCCAGCAGCTTCGACAGGGTTGGGGGCTACACCTTC
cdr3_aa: CASSFDRVGGYTF

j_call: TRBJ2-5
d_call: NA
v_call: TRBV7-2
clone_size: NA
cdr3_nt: TGTGCCAGCAGCTCCGGCACGTACCCGTACCAAGAGACCCAGTACTTC
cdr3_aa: CASSSGTYPYQETQYF

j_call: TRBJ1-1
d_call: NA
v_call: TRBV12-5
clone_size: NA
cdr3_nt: TGTGCTAGTAAGATGAACACTGAAGCTTTCTTT
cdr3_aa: CASKMNTEAFF

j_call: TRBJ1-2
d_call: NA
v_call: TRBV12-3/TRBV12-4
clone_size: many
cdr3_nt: TGTGCCAGCAGTTCCCCCGGGACTAACTATGGCTACACCTTC
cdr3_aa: CASSSPGTNYGYTF

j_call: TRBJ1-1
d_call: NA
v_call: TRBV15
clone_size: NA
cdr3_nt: TGTGCCACCAGCAGAGAAACAGGTCGGGACACTGAAGCTTTCTTT
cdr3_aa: CATSRETGRDTEAFF

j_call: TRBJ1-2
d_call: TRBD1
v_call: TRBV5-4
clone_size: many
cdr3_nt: TGTGCCAGCAGCAAGGGACAGATCTACACCTTC
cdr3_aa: CASSKGQIYTF

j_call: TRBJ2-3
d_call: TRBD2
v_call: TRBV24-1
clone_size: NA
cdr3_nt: TGTGCCACCAGTGATGCCCTAGCGGGGACGAACACTAGCACAGATACGCAGTATTTT
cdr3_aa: CATSDALAGTNTSTDTQYF

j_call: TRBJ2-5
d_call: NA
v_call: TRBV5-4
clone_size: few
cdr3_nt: TGTGCCAGCAGCTTGGACAGAGAGCAAGAGACCCAGTACTTC
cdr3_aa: CASSLDREQETQYF

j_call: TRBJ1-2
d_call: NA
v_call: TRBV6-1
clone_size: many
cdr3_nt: TGTGCCAGCAGTGAAGCGCGAGGGATTGACGGCTACACCTTC
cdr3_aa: CASSEARGIDGYTF

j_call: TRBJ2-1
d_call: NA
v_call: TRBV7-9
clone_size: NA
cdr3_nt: TGTGCCAGCCTCTCTGGCATCTACCATGAGCAGTTCTTC
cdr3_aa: CASLSGIYHEQFF

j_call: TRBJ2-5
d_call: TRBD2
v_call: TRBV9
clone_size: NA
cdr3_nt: TGTGCCAGCAGCATTAGCGGGGGGGCCGGGGGGGTGGAGACCCAGTACTTC
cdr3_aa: CASSISGGAGGVETQYF

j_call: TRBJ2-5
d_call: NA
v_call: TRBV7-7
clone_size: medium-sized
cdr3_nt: TGTGCTAGCAGCATCACTCAGGGGGGAGAGACCCAGTACTTC
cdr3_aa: CASSITQGGETQYF

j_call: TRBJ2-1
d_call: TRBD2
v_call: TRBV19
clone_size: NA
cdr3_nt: TGTGCCAGTAGTCGTCTAGCGGGGACTAACAATGAGCAGTTCTTC
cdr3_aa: CASSRLAGTNNEQFF

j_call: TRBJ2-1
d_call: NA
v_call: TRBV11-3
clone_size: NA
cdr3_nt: TGTGCCAGCAGCCCGGGAGCAGATGAGCAGTTCTTC
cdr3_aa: CASSPGADEQFF

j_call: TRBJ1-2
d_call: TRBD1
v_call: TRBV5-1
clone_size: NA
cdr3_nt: TGCGCCAGCAGTCCCGACAGGGGAAGCTATGGCTACACCTTC
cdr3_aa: CASSPDRGSYGYTF

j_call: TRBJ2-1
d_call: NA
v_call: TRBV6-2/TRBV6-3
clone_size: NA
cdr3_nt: TGTGCCAGCAGTTACTACGGGGACGCTCCCTACAATGAGCAGTTCTTC
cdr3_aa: CASSYYGDAPYNEQFF

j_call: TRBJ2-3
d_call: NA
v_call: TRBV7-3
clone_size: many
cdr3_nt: TGTGCCAGCAGCTTCGTCCGAGGGGATACGCAGTATTTT
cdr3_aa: CASSFVRGDTQYF